Each of the 24 T cell receptor beta chains below was sequenced from the same sample in a study of Tregs in tolerant kidney transplant recipients. Recipients received nonmyeloablative bone marrow transplants from related graft donors, with transient mixed chimerism. The protocol was immunoSEQ multiplex PCR, while the TCRdb copy is restricted to in-frame clones and leaves out a portion. The sample data list about 6,300 clones. The sample consisted of CD4+ T cells from blood (PBMCs), taken 6 months after the transplant. The source is a human patient who received a combined kidney and bone marrow transplant. Some T cells may be transferred from the graft donor.

This clone shows up as medium-sized (0.01 to 0.1%) by frequency. The CDR3 end lies 3 residues beyond the end of the read and is filled in from the germline J gene. This chain connects TRBV30 to TRBJ2-3, with TRBD1 matching over 7 bases. The germline V gene has CDR1 GTSNPN and CDR2 SVGIG (reference sequence). V shed 3 bases, J shed 7 bases, and the junction held 10 bases outside the gene matches. The CDR3 contains 14 residues. The CDR3 loop is CAWREDRVSNTQYF. Incomplete CDR3 DNA: TGTGCCTGGAGAGAAGACAGGGTCAGCAATACG.

A note on this clone: From the germline J gene comes the end of the CDR3, since the read stops 3 residues before it. V and J are TRBV11-2 and TRBJ2-2; D uncertain. Germline CDR1 reads SGHAT; CDR2 reads FQNNGV. The V gene lost 5 bases and the J gene lost 5 bases, with 9 bases spanning the gap. The CDR3 spans 13 residues. The sequenced CDR3 bases are TGTGCCAGCAGCCCACCAGTAACCGGGGAG. It is translated as CASSPPVTGE. From start to end, the CDR3 is CASSPPVTGELFF.

Comments on this clone: The read terminates 3 residues ahead of where the CDR3 ends, so the germline J gene completes it. The chain uses TRBV28 and TRBJ2-7, with 8 bases identical to TRBD2. The CDR3 is 14 amino acids. V shed 3 bases and J 2 bases; nucleotides not matched to a gene: 3. Per germline, CDR1 MDHEN and CDR2 SYDVKM. CDR3 region: CASSFPGGAYEQYF. Incomplete CDR3 DNA: TGTGCCAGCAGTTTTCCGGGAGGGGCCTACGAG.

This clone is identified as medium-sized from frequency. Coverage ceases 3 residues before the CDR3 finishes, and the germline J gene fills in the end. The rearrangement joins TRBV30 to TRBJ2-1, with 12 bases identical to TRBD2. J gave up 8 bases and V 1 base, and 3 bases lay outside the gene matches. The CDR3 extends over 14 amino acids. Germline lookup yields CDR1 GTSNPN and CDR2 SVGIG (reference sequence). Here the CDR3 reads CAWSETSGSYEQFF. The sequenced CDR3 bases are TGTGCCTGGAGTGAGACTAGCGGGAGTTATGAG.

With respect to this clone: Read coverage stops 3 residues before the CDR3 terminus; the germline J gene supplies the remainder. This sequence joins TRBV27 and TRBJ2-6; the match to TRBD1 covers 7 bases. The junction had 7 bases not matched to a gene; V was cut back by 0 bases and J by 2 bases. This CDR3 is built from 18 residues. Per the germline V gene, CDR1 is MNHEY and CDR2 is SMNVEV (reference sequence). CDR3 bases read: TGTGCCAGCAGTTTATCATCGACAGGGAGCCCTGGGGCCAACGTC. As protein: CASSLSSTGSPGANV. The whole CDR3 region reads CASSLSSTGSPGANVLTF.

Concerning this clone: The sequence runs out 3 residues before the end of the CDR3; the remainder is reconstructed from the germline J gene. The rearrangement links TRBV5-4 to TRBJ1-1; D call uncertain. From germline, CDR1 is SGHNT and CDR2 YYREEE (reference sequence). This CDR3 contains 13 residues. Trimming removed 0 bases at V and 1 base at J, with 4 bases between. The sequenced CDR3 bases are TGTGCCAGCAGCTTGGCAGAGAACACTGAA. Its protein product is CASSLAENTE. The CDR3, in full, reads CASSLAENTEAFF.

About this clone itself: The read comes to an end 3 residues before the CDR3 does, leaving the germline J gene to fill in the end. The rearrangement uses TRBV7-2 and TRBJ1-2; 8 nucleotides line up with TRBD1. Per the germline V gene, CDR1 is SGHTA and CDR2 is FQGNSA. The CDR3 runs to 15 residues. The CDR3 is CASSLVGQGRGGYTF. The CDR3 DNA, read in part, is TGTGCCAGCAGCTTAGTCGGACAGGGAAGGGGAGGC.

As concerns this clone: At one end, the junction sequence differs from germline, possibly due to a read error. The read terminates 3 residues before the CDR3 end, so the remaining end is supplied by the germline J gene. The J gene is TRBJ2-1, the V gene TRBV7-7; D is uncertain. There are 14 residues in the CDR3. Per germline, CDR1 SSHAT and CDR2 FNYEAQ (reference sequence). CDR3: CASSFGGSYNEQFF. The covered CDR3 bases are TGTGCTAGCAGCTTCGGCGGTTCCTACAATGAG.

The CDR3 loop is CASSIEQAGAYEQYF. The covered CDR3 bases are TGTGCCAGTAGTATAGAACAAGCGGGGGCTTACGAG. The chain recombines TRBV19 with TRBJ2-7; 8 bases are a match to TRBD2. The read ends 3 residues before the CDR3 terminus; that terminus is restored from the germline J gene. The trim removed 0 bases at V and 4 bases at J, leaving 5 bases unmatched. The CDR3 runs 15 residues. Germline V gives CDR1 LNHDA, CDR2 SQIVND (reference sequence). Full variable domain (outside the CDR3, taken from reference TRBV19 and TRBJ2-7): DGGITQSPKYLFRKEGQNVTLSCEQNLNHDAMYWYRQDPGQGLRLIYYSQIVNDFQKGDIAEGYSVSREKKESFPLTVTSAQKNPTAFYLCASSIEQAGAYEQYFGPGTRLTVT.

With respect to this clone: The read halts 3 residues ahead of the CDR3 end, with the missing end drawn from the germline J gene. This chain connects TRBV14 to TRBJ2-5, with 12 bases identical to TRBD2. Germline CDR1 is SGHDN and CDR2 is FVKESK. The CDR3 loop spans 15 amino acids. V was clipped by 2 bases and J by 5 bases; unmatched bases: 3. The CDR3 DNA, read in part, is TGTGCCAGCAGCCAACGACTAGCGGGAGTGGAGACC. It codes for CASSQRLAGVET. The whole CDR3 sequence is CASSQRLAGVETQYF.

The CDR3 bases that were read are TGCGCCAGCAGCCACTTGACCGGGGAG. Translated, it gives CASSHLTGE. The entire CDR3 protein is CASSHLTGELFF. The rearrangement links TRBV4-1 to TRBJ2-2; D unclear. The read ends 3 residues before the CDR3 terminus; that terminus is restored from the germline J gene. Germline loops: CDR1 MGHRA, CDR2 YSYEKL. CDR3 length: 12 residues. V was clipped by 3 bases and J by 5 bases, with 4 bases between them.

To note about this clone: Sequencing ends 3 residues short of the CDR3 end; the germline J gene provides the rest. The chain carries TRBV7-2 and TRBJ2-7, with D perhaps TRBD1 (5 bases). Between the trimmed V and J ends, which lost 3 bases and 3 bases, there was a span of 9 bases. CDR3 size: 13 residues. CDR1 is SGHTA and CDR2 is FQGNSA in the germline V gene. CDR3 sequence: CASSFDSYYEQYF. The covered CDR3 bases are TGTGCCAGCAGCTTTGACAGTTACTACGAG.

Points on this clone: The sequence runs out 3 residues before the end of the CDR3; the remainder is reconstructed from the germline J gene. The chain uses TRBV15 and TRBJ2-2; 11 bases match TRBD2. The V and J ends lost 4 bases and 2 bases, in that order; junction bases with no gene match: 9. The CDR3 has 18 residues. Germline values: CDR1 LNHNV, CDR2 YYDKDF (reference sequence). The CDR3 spells CATSTKPTSGANTGELFF. CDR3 DNA, as far as it was read: TGTGCCACCAGCACCAAACCGACTAGCGGGGCTAACACCGGGGAG. Full variable domain (outside the CDR3, taken from reference TRBV15 and TRBJ2-2): DAMVIQNPRYQVTQFGKPVTLSCSQTLNHNVMYWYQQKSSQAPKLLFHYYDKDFNNEADTPDNFQSRRPNTSFCFLDIRSPGLGDTAMYLCATSTKPTSGANTGELFFGEGSRLTVL.

Regarding this clone: A read error may account for a junction end that differs from germline. The DNA ends 3 residues before the CDR3 does, and the rest of the CDR3 is filled in from the germline J gene. The chain uses TRBV4-2 and TRBJ2-2, with a possible D match to TRBD2 (5 bases). This CDR3 region has 13 residues. CDR1 and CDR2 (germline): LGHNA, YNFKEQ. This CDR3 reads CASSQGGTGELFF. The covered CDR3 bases are TGCGCCAGCAGCCAAGGAGGCACCGGGGAG.

Points on this clone: The CDR3 goes on 3 residues after the read ends, and that part is filled in from the germline J gene. The chain recombines TRBV16 with TRBJ1-6; possible D gene TRBD1, 5 bases. From germline, CDR1 is KGHSY and CDR2 FQNENV. The CDR3 consists of 14 residues. CDR3 in amino acids: CASSQSSAGLSLHF. Incomplete CDR3 DNA: TGTGCCAGCAGCCAATCATCGGCAGGGCTATCC. Variable domain in full (rest from reference TRBV16 and TRBJ1-6): GEEVAQTPKHLVRGEGQKAKLYCAPIKGHSYVFWYQQVLKNEFKFLISFQNENVFDETGMPKERFSAKCLPNSPCSLEIQATKLEDSAVYFCASSQSSAGLSLHFGNGTRLTVT.

This clone is identified as medium-sized from frequency. From the germline J gene comes the end of the CDR3, since the read stops 3 residues before it. The V and J genes are TRBV20-1 and TRBJ2-3; 7 nucleotides agree with TRBD2. V lost 5 bases to trimming and J lost 0 bases; unmatched junction nucleotides: 8. This CDR3 is built from 15 residues. Germline V CDR1 and CDR2: DFQATT, SNEGSKA (reference sequence). CDR3 DNA, as far as it was read: TGCAGTGCTCCCCGGGGAGGGACTAGCACAGATACG. Translation: CSAPRGGTSTDT. From start to end, the CDR3 is CSAPRGGTSTDTQYF.

Notes on this clone: The read ends 3 residues early relative to the CDR3; the germline J gene fills the gap. J is TRBJ1-1 and V is TRBV29-1, with D unclear. V lost 4 bases and J 3 bases, leaving 9 bases between the germline ends. Germline loops: CDR1 SQVTM, CDR2 ANQGSEA. The CDR3 sequence is 12 residues long. The CDR3 is CSVGTYHTEAFF. The DNA read from the CDR3 is TGCAGCGTTGGGACTTACCACACTGAA.

Notes on this clone: The DNA ends 3 residues before the CDR3 does, and the rest of the CDR3 is filled in from the germline J gene. The rearrangement links TRBV20-1 to TRBJ2-3; TRBD1 aligns across 7 bases. The CDR3 is made up of 14 amino acids. With V trimmed by 3 bases and J by 6 bases, 9 bases remained unmatched. Germline-derived CDR1 and CDR2 are DFQATT and SNEGSKA (reference sequence). CDR3 residues: CSASTTSQGDTQYF. The sequenced part of the CDR3 DNA is TGCAGTGCTAGCACAACCTCACAGGGGGATACG.

Concerning this clone: The read halts 3 residues ahead of the CDR3 end, with the missing end drawn from the germline J gene. The chain recombines TRBV29-1 with TRBJ2-4; D may be TRBD2 (5 bases). This CDR3 has 13 amino acids. Germline lookup yields CDR1 SQVTM and CDR2 ANQGSEA. V lost 5 bases and J 1 base, leaving 9 bases between the germline ends. The CDR3 loop reads CSVCSEAKNIQYF. The sequenced CDR3 bases are TGCAGCGTTTGTAGCGAGGCCAAAAACATT.

By frequency, this clone is medium-sized (0.01 to 0.1%). Sequencing ends 3 residues short of the CDR3 end; the germline J gene provides the rest. The rearrangement joins TRBV19 to TRBJ1-6; 8 bases fit TRBD1. Germline V gene data show CDR1 as LNHDA and CDR2 as SQIVND (reference sequence). CDR3 size: 16 residues. The V segment lost 6 bases and the J segment 5 bases; nucleotides outside the gene matches: 9. The CDR3 spells CASSPRGQGNNSPLHF. The DNA read from the CDR3 is TGTGCCAGTAGCCCCCGCGGACAGGGAAATAATTCACCC. Based on the CDR3 plus reference TRBV19 and TRBJ1-6, the full variable domain is DGGITQSPKYLFRKEGQNVTLSCEQNLNHDAMYWYRQDPGQGLRLIYYSQIVNDFQKGDIAEGYSVSREKKESFPLTVTSAQKNPTAFYLCASSPRGQGNNSPLHFGNGTRLTVT.

This clone counts as medium-sized by frequency. The read terminates 3 residues before the CDR3 end, so the remaining end is supplied by the germline J gene. The rearrangement uses TRBV4-1 and TRBJ2-1; tentatively, D is TRBD2 (6 bases). This CDR3 region has 15 residues. Germline V gene lookup returns CDR1 MGHRA and CDR2 YSYEKL. The V end was cut by 3 bases, the J end by 4 bases, with 13 bases between. CDR3 bases read: TGCGCCAGCAGCCACCCGGGACTGGAATACAATGAG. Amino acids: CASSHPGLEYNE. The whole CDR3 is CASSHPGLEYNEQFF.

This clone ranks as medium-sized in terms of frequency. CDR3 DNA (partial): TGCAGTGCTAGAGGGGGGGACTCTCAAGAGACC. Encoded protein: CSARGGDSQET. The full-length CDR3 reads as CSARGGDSQETQYF. The V call is TRBV20-1, the J call TRBJ2-5, with D maybe TRBD2 (6 bases). Read coverage stops 3 residues before the CDR3 terminus; the germline J gene supplies the remainder. This CDR3 spans 14 amino acids. Germline lookup yields CDR1 DFQATT and CDR2 SNEGSKA (reference sequence). V lost 1 base, J lost 2 bases, and 11 bases lay in between.

Worth noting for this clone: The observed sequence ends 3 residues before the CDR3 terminus, with the missing tail filled in from the germline J gene. This sequence joins TRBV7-2 and TRBJ2-2, with TRBD2 matching over 9 bases. Per the germline V gene, CDR1 is SGHTA and CDR2 is FQGNSA. The CDR3 is 17 residues long. V gave up 0 bases and J gave up 1 base; unmatched junction bases: 3. CDR3 region: CASSLALAGVNTGELFF. The CDR3 DNA, read in part, is TGTGCCAGCAGCTTAGCATTAGCGGGAGTGAACACCGGGGAG.

On this clone: The CDR3 is cut off 3 residues early in the read; its end comes from the germline J gene. This sequence joins TRBV11-1 and TRBJ2-1, with 7 bases identical to TRBD1. The CDR3 is 14 amino acids. Losses at the gene ends were 5 bases for V and 3 bases for J; bases not matched to a gene: 4. CDR1 and CDR2 from the germline V gene are SGHAT and FQDESV (reference sequence). CDR3 sequence reads: CASSQRTGYNEQFF. The DNA read from the CDR3 is TGTGCCAGCAGCCAACGGACAGGCTACAATGAG.